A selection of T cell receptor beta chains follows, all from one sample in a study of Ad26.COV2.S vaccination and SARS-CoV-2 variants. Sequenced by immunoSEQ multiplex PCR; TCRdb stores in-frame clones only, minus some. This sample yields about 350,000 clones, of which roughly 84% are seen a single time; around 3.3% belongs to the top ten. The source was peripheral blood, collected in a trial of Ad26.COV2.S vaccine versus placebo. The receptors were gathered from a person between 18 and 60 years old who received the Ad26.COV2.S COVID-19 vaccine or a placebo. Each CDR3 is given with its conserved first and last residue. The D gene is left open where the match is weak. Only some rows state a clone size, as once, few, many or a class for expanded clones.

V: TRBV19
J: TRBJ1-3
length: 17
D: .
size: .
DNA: TGTGCCAGTAGTTCCCGGGACGTTGACTCCAGCGAAAACACCATATATTTT
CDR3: CASSSRDVDSSENTIYF

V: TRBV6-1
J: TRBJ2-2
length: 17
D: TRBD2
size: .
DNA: TGTGCCAGCAGTGGGCTAGCGGGACTGGTTAACACCGGGGAGCTGTTTTTT
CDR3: CASSGLAGLVNTGELFF

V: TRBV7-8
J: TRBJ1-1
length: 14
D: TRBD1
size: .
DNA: TGTGCCAGCAGCTTGCCAGGGGGGGGGACTGAAGCTTTCTTT
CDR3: CASSLPGGGTEAFF

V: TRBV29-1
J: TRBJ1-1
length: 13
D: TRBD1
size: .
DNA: TGCAGCGTTGCGGGACAGGAGAACACTGAAGCTTTCTTT
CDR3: CSVAGQENTEAFF

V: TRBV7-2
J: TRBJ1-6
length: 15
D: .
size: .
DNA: TGTGCCAGCAGCTTAGCGGGGGCAGGGGTCTCACCCCTCCACTTT
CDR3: CASSLAGAGVSPLHF

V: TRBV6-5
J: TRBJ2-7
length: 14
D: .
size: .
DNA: TGTGCCAGCAGTTATGGTCTGGGGTGGAGCGAGCAGTACTTC
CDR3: CASSYGLGWSEQYF

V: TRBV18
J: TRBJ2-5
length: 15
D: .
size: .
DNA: TGTGCCAGCTCACCCAACCTTTCACCTTCAGAGACCCAGTACTTC
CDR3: CASSPNLSPSETQYF

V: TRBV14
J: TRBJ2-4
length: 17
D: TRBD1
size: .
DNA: TGTGCCAGCAGCCAAGCCCGACAGGGGGATTCCAAAAACATTCAGTACTTC
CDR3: CASSQARQGDSKNIQYF

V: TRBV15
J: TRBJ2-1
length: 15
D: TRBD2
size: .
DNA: TGTGCCACCAGCAGAAGTCTAGCGGGTTCCAATGAGCAGTTCTTC
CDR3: CATSRSLAGSNEQFF

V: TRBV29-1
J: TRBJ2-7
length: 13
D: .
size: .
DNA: TGCAGCGTATCCTCAGGGTTTGGCTACGAGCAGTACTTC
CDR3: CSVSSGFGYEQYF

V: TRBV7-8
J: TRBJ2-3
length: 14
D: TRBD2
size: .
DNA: TGTGCCAGCAGCTTGACTAGCGGGAGCAATACGCAGTATTTT
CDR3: CASSLTSGSNTQYF

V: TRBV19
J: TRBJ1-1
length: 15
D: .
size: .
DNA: TGTGCCAGTAGTATAGGGCGGTACCAAAACACTGAAGCTTTCTTT
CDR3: CASSIGRYQNTEAFF

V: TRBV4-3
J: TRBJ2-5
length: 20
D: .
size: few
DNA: TGCGCCAGCAGCCAAGATCTTGGAGGGGGGGCAGTCCCCCACCAAGAGACCCAGTACTTC
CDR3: CASSQDLGGGAVPHQETQYF

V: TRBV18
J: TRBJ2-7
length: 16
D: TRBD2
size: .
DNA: TGTGCCAGCTCACCGGTGACTAGCGGGGGTCGGTACGAGCAGTACTTC
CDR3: CASSPVTSGGRYEQYF

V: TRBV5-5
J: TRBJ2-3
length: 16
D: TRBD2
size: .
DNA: TGTGCCAGCAGCCCGCTAGCGGGAGCCTTCACAGATACGCAGTATTTT
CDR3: CASSPLAGAFTDTQYF

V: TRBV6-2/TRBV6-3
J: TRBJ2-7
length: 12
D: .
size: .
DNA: TGTGCCAGCAGTTACCGAGAGGACGAGCAGTACTTC
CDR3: CASSYREDEQYF

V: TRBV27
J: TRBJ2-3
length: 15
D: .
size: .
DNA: TGTGCCAGCAGACCCGGAGGGCCCCCCACAGATACGCAGTATTTT
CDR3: CASRPGGPPTDTQYF